What follows are 29 T cell receptor beta chains derived from one specimen sequenced in a study of blood T cell repertoires in COVID-19. The protocol was immunoSEQ multiplex PCR, while the TCRdb copy is restricted to in-frame clones and leaves out a portion. The sample shows roughly 380,000 clones, about nine tenths of them seen only once. Sequenced: peripheral blood. The receptors derive from a woman between 40 and 55 years old with COVID-19, enrolled during active disease.

The V gene is TRBV9, the J gene TRBJ1-2; TRBD1 matches 7 bases. Germline CDR1 is SGDLS and CDR2 is YYNGEE. CDR3 length: 15 amino acids. V shed 3 bases and J 3 bases; nucleotides not matched to a gene: 8. CDR3 sequence reads: CASSAHGGQDYGYTF. In nucleotides, the CDR3 is TGTGCCAGCAGCGCGCACGGTGGACAGGACTATGGCTACACCTTC.

The V gene is TRBV5-1, the J gene TRBJ2-4; tentative D call: TRBD2 (6 bases). The CDR3 is made up of 17 amino acids. Germline V lookup: CDR1 SGHRS, CDR2 YFSETQ. Trimming shortened V by 3 bases and J by 3 bases, and 19 bases separated the two germline ends. In DNA, the CDR3 is TGCGCCAGCAGCTCCGGGGAGGAGGGGTCGAACAAAAACATTCAGTACTTC. Protein product: CASSSGEEGSNKNIQYF. Combining the CDR3 with reference TRBV5-1 and TRBJ2-4 gives the whole variable domain KAGVTQTPRYLIKTRGQQVTLSCSPISGHRSVSWYQQTPGQGLQFLFEYFSETQRNKGNFPGRFSGRQFSNSRSEMNVSTLELGDSALYLCASSSGEEGSNKNIQYFGAGTRLSVL.

This chain connects TRBV9 to TRBJ1-6; 8 bases map to TRBD1. This CDR3 spans 15 amino acids. V lost 3 bases and J lost 7; bases outside the gene matches: 6. Germline CDR1 SGDLS, CDR2 YYNGEE. The CDR3 is CASSGTGFRNSPLHF. In nucleotides, the CDR3 is TGTGCCAGCAGCGGGACAGGGTTTAGGAATTCACCCCTCCACTTT.

In nucleotides, the CDR3 is TGTGCCAGCAGTCCAAAGGACAGGGGTCTGTATTCACCCCTCCACTTT. Protein sequence: CASSPKDRGLYSPLHF. The chain uses TRBV25-1 and TRBJ1-6, with 9 bases lining up with TRBD1. CDR1 and CDR2 (germline): MGHDK, SYGVNS. Germline trimming cut 5 bases from V and 8 bases from J; bases unmatched to any gene: 10. The CDR3 is 16 amino acids.

The chain combines TRBV5-5 with TRBJ1-2; D perhaps matches TRBD1 (6 bases). In germline, CDR1 is SGHKS, CDR2 YYEKEE (reference sequence). The CDR3 extends over 14 amino acids. The V end was cut by 1 base, the J end by 4 bases, with 11 bases between. In nucleotides, the CDR3 is TGTGCCAGCAGCTTGTCGGGGGGCGGCTATGGCTACACCTTC. This encodes CASSLSGGGYGYTF.

Only one count was recorded for this clone. The rearrangement uses TRBV4-2 and TRBJ1-5, with D possibly TRBD1 on 5 matching bases. CDR3 length: 14 residues. Germline CDR1 is LGHNA and CDR2 is YNFKEQ. The ends were cut back, 6 bases at V and 5 bases at J, with 14 bases in the middle. The CDR3 region has the DNA TGTGCCAGCAGTCCAAATGAACAGGATCAGCCCCAGCATTTT. Translating it yields CASSPNEQDQPQHF.

V is TRBV9 and J is TRBJ2-3; TRBD2 agrees at 10 bases. V was pared by 0 bases and J by 4 bases, with 11 bases of the junction left unmatched. The CDR3 extends over 18 amino acids. Germline V gives CDR1 SGDLS, CDR2 YYNGEE. CDR3 loop: CASSVVPSGSLDADTQYF. The DNA for the CDR3 is TGTGCCAGCAGCGTAGTTCCTAGCGGGAGCTTGGACGCAGATACGCAGTATTTT.

The rearrangement uses TRBV2 and TRBJ1-1; 9 nucleotides agree with TRBD1. The germline CDR1 and CDR2 sequences are SNHLY and FYNNEI. The CDR3 has 15 amino acids. With V trimmed by 7 bases and J by 4 bases, 10 bases remained unmatched. The CDR3 reads CASKLPGQGFTEAFF. The CDR3 DNA sequence: TGTGCCAGCAAACTCCCGGGACAGGGTTTCACTGAAGCTTTCTTT.

The chain is built from TRBV28 and TRBJ1-1, with D unresolved. Germline CDR1 is MDHEN and CDR2 is SYDVKM. V dropped 5 bases and J dropped 6 bases, with 10 bases sitting between them. The CDR3 sequence is 12 residues long. In DNA form, the CDR3 reads TGTGCCAGCAGTCGGCTGGGCCCTGAAGCTTTCTTT. This translates into CASSRLGPEAFF.

The rearrangement links TRBV19 to TRBJ1-1; D gene ambiguous. Trimming removed 6 bases from V and 4 bases from J, with 15 bases in between. This CDR3 has 14 amino acids. The germline V gene encodes CDR1 LNHDA and CDR2 SQIVND (reference sequence). CDR3 in DNA: TGTGCCAGTAGACACAGTCTTCGGGGCACTGAAGCTTTCTTT. Translation gives CASRHSLRGTEAFF.

This rearrangement joins TRBV6-5 to TRBJ2-7, with 9 positions matching TRBD1. CDR1 is MNHEY, CDR2 SVGAGI, per germline. The length of the CDR3 is 13 residues. The V segment lost 7 bases and the J segment 2 bases; nucleotides outside the gene matches: 3. The CDR3 reads CASKRDRAYEQYF. CDR3 nucleotides: TGTGCCAGCAAGAGGGACAGGGCCTACGAGCAGTACTTC.

The chain links TRBV12-3 or TRBV12-4 to TRBJ2-2, with D perhaps TRBD1 (6 bases). This CDR3 is built from 13 residues. V was pared by 6 bases and J by 8 bases, with 13 bases between. CDR3 loop: CASREWGLGELFF. The DNA of the CDR3 is TGTGCCAGCAGGGAATGGGGGCTTGGGGAGCTGTTTTTT.

The chain has TRBV7-2 and TRBJ2-7, with TRBD2 identical over 13 bases. The CDR3 has 15 amino acids. Germline CDR1 is SGHTA and CDR2 is FQGNSA. J was trimmed by 2 bases and V by 6 bases; bases with no gene match: 4. The CDR3 DNA sequence: TGTGCCAGCAGTTTCGGGACTAGCGGGACCTACGAGCAGTACTTC. This sequence encodes CASSFGTSGTYEQYF.

As DNA, the CDR3 is TGTGCCAGCAGTTACTTGGCAGGCGATATGAACACTGAAGCTTTCTTT. Protein sequence: CASSYLAGDMNTEAFF. This chain uses TRBV6-2 or TRBV6-3 with TRBJ1-1; D is uncertain. With 1 base removed from V and 0 bases from J, the gap between germline ends came to 12 bases. CDR3 length equals 16 residues. Germline V gives CDR1 MNHEY, CDR2 SVGEGT.

This rearrangement joins TRBV28 to TRBJ2-1, with D possibly TRBD2 on 5 matching bases. V dropped 9 bases and J dropped 5 bases, with 20 bases sitting between them. The CDR3 extends over 15 amino acids. Germline V gene data show CDR1 as MDHEN and CDR2 as SYDVKM. The CDR3 spells CASDVRDEAHNEQFF. The CDR3 DNA is TGTGCCAGTGACGTTCGGGATGAAGCCCACAATGAGCAGTTCTTC.

The sample holds many counts of this clone. CDR3 amino acids: CASPTPYEQYF. The CDR3 DNA sequence: TGTGCCAGTCCGACTCCGTACGAGCAGTACTTC. V gene TRBV7-3 combines with J gene TRBJ2-7; D gene ambiguous. Germline CDR1 SGHTA, CDR2 FQGTGA. The CDR3 is 11 residues long. V lost 9 bases to trimming and J lost 4 bases, with 10 bases between them.

The chain combines TRBV6-4 with TRBJ2-7; the match to TRBD1 covers 9 bases. The CDR3 runs to 13 residues. The trim removed 7 bases at V and 5 bases at J, leaving 6 bases unmatched. From germline, CDR1 is MRHNA and CDR2 SNTAGT. The CDR3: CASKGQGTHEQYF. Written as DNA, the CDR3 is TGTGCCAGCAAGGGACAGGGCACCCACGAGCAGTACTTC.

This chain links TRBV7-9 with TRBJ1-1, with TRBD1 as a possible D gene (6 bases). The V end lost 1 base, the J end lost 4 bases, and 10 bases lay between the germline ends. This CDR3 has 14 residues. Germline CDR1 is SEHNR and CDR2 is FQNEAQ (reference sequence). CDR3 sequence (DNA): TGTGCCAGCAGCTTAGTGGGGGGGGCCACTGAAGCTTTCTTT. Its protein product is CASSLVGGATEAFF.

The sample holds one count of this clone. The sample carries other DNA sequences with the same CDR3. V usage is TRBV6-5 and J usage is TRBJ2-7, with TRBD2 identical over 7 bases. Germline CDR1 MNHEY, CDR2 SVGAGI. After removal of 6 bases from V and 3 bases from J, the junction contained 2 bases not matched to a gene. The CDR3 consists of 12 residues. The CDR3 bases are TGTGCCAGCAGGGCGGGAGTCTACGAGCAGTACTTC. Its translation: CASRAGVYEQYF.

Only one count was recorded for this clone. The chain couples TRBV5-1 to TRBJ2-5; D uncertain. CDR3 length: 12 residues. The V gene's germline CDR1 is SGHRS and CDR2 YFSETQ. V shed 4 bases and J shed 5 bases, with 9 bases lying between them. The CDR3 reads CASSPSRETQYF. The CDR3 bases are TGCGCCAGCAGCCCATCGAGGGAGACCCAGTACTTC.

The genes are TRBV7-9 and TRBJ2-3, with 10 bases that match TRBD2. Losses at the gene ends were 2 bases for V and 4 bases for J; bases not matched to a gene: 6. Germline CDR1 is SEHNR and CDR2 is FQNEAQ (reference sequence). This CDR3 region has 16 residues. This CDR3 reads CASSLPSGRVPDTQYF. The DNA for the CDR3 is TGTGCCAGCAGCTTACCTAGCGGGAGAGTGCCAGATACGCAGTATTTT.

The V call is TRBV27, the J call TRBJ2-3; TRBD2 matches at 13 bases. The V gene end was trimmed by 1 base and the J gene end by 2 bases; junction bases not matched to a gene: 3. Germline V gene lookup returns CDR1 MNHEY and CDR2 SMNVEV (reference sequence). CDR3 length: 17 residues. In DNA, the CDR3 is TGTGCCAGCAGTTTATGGACTAGCGGGGGCCTCACAGATACGCAGTATTTT. Protein product: CASSLWTSGGLTDTQYF.

This clone has a single count. CDR3 nucleotide sequence: TGTGCCAGCAGCCAAGATATCACAGATACGCAGTATTTT. Residues: CASSQDITDTQYF. The chain employs TRBV3-1 (or the pseudogene TRBV3-2) and TRBJ2-3, with D uncertain. V lost 0 bases to trimming and J lost 2 bases, with 3 bases between them. The CDR3 is made up of 13 amino acids. Germline loops: CDR1 LGHDT, CDR2 YNNKEL (reference sequence).

V and J are TRBV19 and TRBJ1-5; 9 nucleotides match TRBD1. CDR3 length: 17 amino acids. Germline CDR1 is LNHDA and CDR2 is SQIVND (reference sequence). V lost 9 bases and J lost 5; bases outside the gene matches: 17. The CDR3 DNA reads TGTGCCAGCACCAAACCCCCCGGGACAGGGACTTATCAGCCCCAGCATTTT. It yields the protein CASTKPPGTGTYQPQHF.

The chain recombines TRBV2 with TRBJ2-5; D is uncertain. V was clipped by 8 bases and J by 5 bases, with 15 bases between them. There are 13 residues in the CDR3. Germline CDR1 and CDR2: SNHLY and FYNNEI. The CDR3 reads CASQVIDGETQYF. In DNA, the CDR3 is TGTGCCAGCCAAGTCATCGATGGCGAGACCCAGTACTTC.

This clone has only one observation. The chain is built from TRBV5-4 and TRBJ2-7; tentative D call: TRBD1 (6 bases). CDR1 and CDR2 from the germline V gene are SGHNT and YYREEE (reference sequence). The CDR3 totals 15 residues. Trimming cost V 0 bases and J 1 base, with 11 bases left between them. CDR3 sequence: CASSLDTGRSYEQYF. The CDR3 DNA reads TGTGCCAGCAGCTTGGATACAGGGCGGTCCTACGAGCAGTACTTC.

The V and J genes are TRBV30 and TRBJ2-3; the D gene is possibly TRBD1 (5 bases). Germline V gene sequence: CDR1 GTSNPN, CDR2 SVGIG (reference sequence). The length of the CDR3 is 14 residues. V was cut by 0 bases and J by 7 bases, with 14 bases left in between. The CDR3 DNA reads TGTGCCTGGAGTGTATCCAGGGCCGCGCATACGCAGTATTTT. Its protein product is CAWSVSRAAHTQYF.

The V call is TRBV5-1, the J call TRBJ1-2, with D unclear. This CDR3 is built from 14 residues. The ends were cut back, 1 base at V and 4 bases at J, with 11 bases in the middle. The V gene's germline CDR1 is SGHRS and CDR2 YFSETQ. CDR3 region: CASSLFEATYGYTF. CDR3 nucleotide sequence: TGCGCCAGCAGCTTGTTCGAGGCCACCTATGGCTACACCTTC.

This chain uses TRBV4-2 with TRBJ2-2; 9 positions match TRBD1. The CDR3 has 15 amino acids. J was trimmed by 6 bases and V by 2 bases; bases with no gene match: 4. The germline CDR1 and CDR2 sequences are LGHNA and YNFKEQ. CDR3 sequence reads: CASSQRDRVSGELFF. The CDR3 bases are TGTGCCAGCAGCCAACGGGACAGGGTATCCGGGGAGCTGTTTTTT.